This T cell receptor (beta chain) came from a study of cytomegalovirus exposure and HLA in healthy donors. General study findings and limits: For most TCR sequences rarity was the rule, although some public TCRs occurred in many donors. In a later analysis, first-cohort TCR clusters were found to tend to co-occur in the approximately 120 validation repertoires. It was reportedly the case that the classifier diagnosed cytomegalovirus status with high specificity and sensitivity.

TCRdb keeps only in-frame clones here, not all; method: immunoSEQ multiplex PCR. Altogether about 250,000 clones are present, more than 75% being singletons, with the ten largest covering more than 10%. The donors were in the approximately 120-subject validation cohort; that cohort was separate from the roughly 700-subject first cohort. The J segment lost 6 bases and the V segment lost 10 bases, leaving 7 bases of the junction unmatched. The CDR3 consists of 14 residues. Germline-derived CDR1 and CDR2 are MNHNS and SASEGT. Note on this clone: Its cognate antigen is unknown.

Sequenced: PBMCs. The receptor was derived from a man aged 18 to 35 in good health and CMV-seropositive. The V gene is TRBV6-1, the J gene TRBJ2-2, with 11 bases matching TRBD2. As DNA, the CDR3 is TGTGCCATAGCTAGCGGGAGGAGAGCCGGGGAGCTGTTTTTT. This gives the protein CAIASGRRAGELFF.